What follows are 3 T cell receptor beta chains derived from one specimen sequenced in a study of T cells in Graves' hyperthyroidism and ophthalmopathy (dated by TCRdb to about 2019). Library preparation used multiplex PCR. The instrument was an Illumina HiSeq 2000. Amplification of TCR beta CDR3 regions was carried out from RNA transcripts. The TCR CDR3 was subjected to a first round of RT-PCR using the HTBI primer set and the Qiagen OneStep RT-PCR kit. The raw public reads went through TCRdb reprocessing: fastp at Q25, MiXCR clone calling, in-frame beta chains kept. Rows with one shared CDR3 protein collapse into an entry with the most common genes and DNA. The sample contains 500,000 to 600,000 distinct CDR3 sequences, 46% of them found a single time. Around 20% of the sample lies in the top ten. Sequenced sample: peripheral blood or thyroid tissue (not recorded which). These receptors were taken from an adult woman with Graves' disease, either hyperthyroidism or ophthalmopathy (not recorded which).

This clonotype was seen ten or more times. The chain is built from TRBV7-2 and TRBJ1-6; D is unclear. Trimming cost V 5 bases and J 9 bases, with 11 bases left between them. Germline CDR1 and CDR2: SGHTA and FQGNSA. The length of the CDR3 is 13 residues. The CDR3 DNA is TGTGCCAGCAGCCAAATGGGAGGTTCACCCCTCCACTTT. Residues: CASSQMGGSPLHF. The complete variable domain, with remaining parts taken from reference TRBV7-2 and TRBJ1-6, reads GAGVSQSPSNKVTEKGKDVELRCDPISGHTALYWYRQSLGQGLEFLIYFQGNSAPDKSGLPSDRFSAERTGGSVSTLTIQRTQQEDSAVYLCASSQMGGSPLHFGNGTRLTVT.

This clonotype was counted many times. The chain couples TRBV19 to TRBJ1-2; 8 positions agree with TRBD1. The germline V gene encodes CDR1 LNHDA and CDR2 SQIVND (reference sequence). This CDR3 has 13 amino acids. J lost 2 bases, V lost 8 bases, and 4 bases had no gene match. CDR3 region: CASWDRPNYGYTF. In DNA form, the CDR3 reads TGTGCCAGTTGGGACAGGCCAAACTATGGCTACACCTTC.

The CDR3 region is CATSSAPGGTQETQYF. As DNA, the CDR3 is TGTGCCACCAGCAGTGCTCCCGGCGGGACTCAAGAGACCCAGTACTTC. This rearrangement joins TRBV15 to TRBJ2-5; TRBD2 is a possible D gene (6 bases). Germline CDR1 LNHNV, CDR2 YYDKDF (reference sequence). The CDR3 has 16 residues. Trimming pared 3 bases from V and 2 bases from J, leaving 16 bases between.